The subject of this entry is one TCR beta chain. What it binds is unknown. CDR1 LGHNT and CDR2 FRNRAP come from the germline V gene. The CDR3 covers 13 residues. Trimming left V 6 bases short and J 3 bases short, with 9 bases between. It was with unique molecular identifiers that the TCRbeta library was prepared. TCRdb called the PCR reads again in MiXCR, with one record for every CDR3 protein. The data show 580,000 or so distinct CDR3 sequences, around 23% seen once. These data come from a study of T-cell reconstitution after alpha-beta-depleted transplantation in children. Study results and limitations: Several hundred expanded graft clones reportedly were the source of alpha-beta T cells about two months after transplant. Surviving recipient cells, namely T cells and thymic progenitors, were the source of high day-60 TCRbeta diversity in some patients. After one year, T-cell counts and TCRbeta diversity mostly came from new T cells.

The chain recombines TRBV12-5 with TRBJ1-5, with D perhaps matching TRBD1 (5 bases). This receptor was identified in a boy younger than two who had a stem cell transplant for acute myeloid leukemia, so the T cells may come from the graft donor. The specimen was PBMCs, mostly from graft donor cells, collected 360 days after TCRalphabeta/CD19-depleted stem cell transplant. DNA of the CDR3: TGTGCTAGTGGGTGGGGGTACAATCAGCCCCAGCATTTT. Its protein product is CASGWGYNQPQHF. The complete variable domain, with remaining parts taken from reference TRBV12-5 and TRBJ1-5, reads DARVTQTPRHKVTEMGQEVTMRCQPILGHNTVFWYRQTMMQGLELLAYFRNRAPLDDSGMPKDRFSAEMPDATLATLKIQPSEPRDSAVYFCASGWGYNQPQHFGDGTRLSIL.